A single sample is the source of the 17 T cell receptor beta chains below, sequenced in a study of PD-L1 blockade in urothelial cancer. Assay used: immunoSEQ multiplex PCR; TCRdb lists only in-frame clones, some missing. The table includes more than 85,000 clones, roughly nine tenths detected once. The specimen comprised PBMCs, sampled around atezolizumab (anti-PD-L1) treatment. The receptors were sampled from a woman older than 75 with urothelial cancer.

V gene TRBV5-5 combines with J gene TRBJ2-3; the match to TRBD2 covers 8 bases. The V gene end was trimmed by 0 bases and the J gene end by 1 base; junction bases not matched to a gene: 7. Germline lookup yields CDR1 SGHKS and CDR2 YYEKEE (reference sequence). This CDR3 is 17 amino acids long. This CDR3 reads CASSLGLTSGRTDTQYF. The CDR3 nucleotides are TGTGCCAGCAGCTTGGGCCTAACTAGCGGCCGCACAGATACGCAGTATTTT. Looking up the rest from reference TRBV5-5 and TRBJ2-3 gives the full variable domain: DAGVTQSPTHLIKTRGQQVTLRCSPISGHKSVSWYQQVLGQGPQFIFQYYEKEERGRGNFPDRFSARQFPNYSSELNVNALLLGDSALYLCASSLGLTSGRTDTQYFGPGTRLTVL.

The V and J genes are TRBV7-9 and TRBJ1-5; 9 positions match TRBD1. CDR3 length: 16 residues. Looked up from germline, CDR1 is SEHNR and CDR2 is FQNEAQ (reference sequence). The trim removed 1 base at V and 0 bases at J, leaving 1 base unmatched. The CDR3 loop is CASSLGDRDSNQPQHF. The CDR3 bases are TGTGCCAGCAGCTTAGGGGACAGGGATAGCAATCAGCCCCAGCATTTT.

The chain carries TRBV27 and TRBJ2-2; 9 bases align to TRBD1. The V gene's germline CDR1 is MNHEY and CDR2 SMNVEV (reference sequence). CDR3 length: 17 residues. With 3 bases clipped from V and 2 bases from J, the junction kept 7 bases outside the gene matches. The CDR3 here is CASSLGQGSPNTGELFF. Written as DNA, the CDR3 is TGTGCCAGCAGTTTGGGACAGGGTAGCCCCAACACCGGGGAGCTGTTTTTT.

The rearrangement uses TRBV5-6 and TRBJ1-2; D not resolved. The CDR3 totals 14 residues. Trimming took 0 bases from V and 3 from J, leaving 9 bases between them. CDR1 is SGHDT, CDR2 YYEEEE, per germline. The CDR3 bases are TGTGCCAGCAGCTTGGGCCGACTCGACTATGGCTACACCTTC. Protein product: CASSLGRLDYGYTF.

The rearrangement uses TRBV2 and TRBJ1-2; 7 nucleotides match TRBD1. Germline CDR1 SNHLY, CDR2 FYNNEI. The J segment lost 1 base and the V segment lost 7 bases, leaving 9 bases of the junction unmatched. This CDR3 has 15 residues. The CDR3 DNA is TGTGCCAGCACAAGCGGACAGGTCCTTAACTATGGCTACACCTTC. This codes for CASTSGQVLNYGYTF.

The chain carries TRBV9 and TRBJ1-3; D may be TRBD1 (5 bases). Germline CDR1 reads SGDLS; CDR2 reads YYNGEE. The CDR3 runs to 15 residues. V dropped 0 bases and J dropped 8 bases, with 15 bases sitting between them. As DNA, the CDR3 is TGTGCCAGCAGCGTAGCATCCCAGGGAAGTTACACCATATATTTT. The encoded protein is CASSVASQGSYTIYF.

This chain links TRBV4-2 with TRBJ2-3, with 9 positions matching TRBD2. The CDR3 extends over 19 amino acids. From germline, CDR1 is LGHNA and CDR2 YNFKEQ. V gave up 4 bases and J gave up 4 bases; unmatched junction bases: 18. CDR3 bases: TGTGCCAGCAGCCCAAGCGGGCTAGCGGGATCCCCAGGCGCAGATACGCAGTATTTT. Translating gives CASSPSGLAGSPGADTQYF.

This rearrangement joins TRBV10-3 to TRBJ2-7; D remains unclear. CDR1 and CDR2 from the germline V gene are ENHRY and SYGVKD. The ends were cut back, 4 bases at V and 6 bases at J, with 16 bases in the middle. The CDR3 spans 14 residues. The CDR3 region has the DNA TGTGCCATCAGTGTTGGGCAGAGTATGGTCGAGCAGTACTTC. It codes for CAISVGQSMVEQYF.

CDR3 loop: CAWKGGISTDTQYF. The CDR3 nucleotides read TGTGCCTGGAAAGGCGGGATCAGCACAGATACGCAGTATTTT. The chain employs TRBV30 and TRBJ2-3; weak D call: TRBD2 (6 bases). The CDR3 is 14 residues long. Germline V gene sequence: CDR1 GTSNPN, CDR2 SVGIG (reference sequence). The ends were cut back, 4 bases at V and 0 bases at J, with 11 bases in the middle.

The chain joins TRBV19 to TRBJ1-1; the match to TRBD1 covers 7 bases. CDR1 is LNHDA and CDR2 is SQIVND in the germline V gene (reference sequence). The CDR3 extends over 14 amino acids. Trimming at V came to 6 bases and at J to 4 bases, leaving 8 bases not matched to a gene. The CDR3 DNA follows: TGTGCCAGTAGCATGGGACAGTTGCTCACTGAAGCTTTCTTT. Encoded protein: CASSMGQLLTEAFF.

The chain joins TRBV5-4 to TRBJ2-1; TRBD1 agrees at 8 bases. There are 13 residues in the CDR3. The V gene's germline CDR1 is SGHNT and CDR2 YYREEE (reference sequence). V was pared by 4 bases and J by 10 bases, with 7 bases of the junction left unmatched. The CDR3 loop reads CASSTDGQGEQFF. CDR3 sequence (DNA): TGTGCCAGCAGCACAGACGGACAGGGAGAGCAGTTCTTC.

This chain connects TRBV7-9 to TRBJ2-1; D is perhaps TRBD2 (6 bases). This CDR3 is 13 amino acids long. Germline V gene sequence: CDR1 SEHNR, CDR2 FQNEAQ (reference sequence). Deletions cut 0 bases from V and 10 bases from J, with 10 bases between. Here the CDR3 DNA reads TGTGCCAGCAGCTTAGCGAAGGCGGGAGAGCAGTTCTTC. Protein product: CASSLAKAGEQFF.

This rearrangement joins TRBV15 to TRBJ2-7; D ambiguous. CDR3 length: 14 residues. The germline V gene encodes CDR1 LNHNV and CDR2 YYDKDF (reference sequence). V lost 3 bases and J 0 bases, leaving 9 bases between the germline ends. The CDR3 protein is CATSRAPGSYEQYF. The DNA for the CDR3 is TGTGCCACCAGCAGGGCCCCGGGCTCCTACGAGCAGTACTTC.

This clone was seen once. V gene TRBV5-1 combines with J gene TRBJ2-2; D gene ambiguous. V shed 4 bases and J shed 3 bases, with 13 bases lying between them. Germline values: CDR1 SGHRS, CDR2 YFSETQ. The length of the CDR3 is 15 residues. CDR3 in amino acids: CASSMGPGYTGELFF. The CDR3 coding sequence is TGCGCCAGCAGCATGGGCCCCGGGTACACCGGGGAGCTGTTTTTT.

This chain uses TRBV4-2 with TRBJ2-6; 11 nucleotides align to TRBD1. Germline V gene data show CDR1 as LGHNA and CDR2 as YNFKEQ. V gave up 4 bases and J gave up 0 bases; unmatched junction bases: 8. There are 19 residues in the CDR3. CDR3: CASSRNPGTGGSGANVLTF. In DNA form, the CDR3 reads TGTGCCAGCAGCCGAAACCCTGGGACAGGGGGCTCTGGGGCCAACGTCCTGACTTTC.

The genes are TRBV27 and TRBJ2-7; tentative D call: TRBD1 (6 bases). Trimming took off 6 bases at V and 3 bases at J, with 15 bases between the two ends. There are 14 residues in the CDR3. Germline CDR1 MNHEY, CDR2 SMNVEV (reference sequence). In nucleotides, the CDR3 is TGTGCCAGCAGCTATAGGGACATGGACTACGAGCAGTACTTC. Its translation is CASSYRDMDYEQYF.

The chain recombines TRBV7-9 with TRBJ2-7; 7 bases agree with TRBD1. The J segment lost 2 bases and the V segment lost 3 bases, leaving 4 bases of the junction unmatched. Germline V gene lookup returns CDR1 SEHNR and CDR2 FQNEAQ (reference sequence). This CDR3 contains 14 residues. Here the CDR3 reads CASSFRDRPYEQYF. The DNA of the CDR3 is TGTGCCAGCAGCTTCCGGGACAGACCCTACGAGCAGTACTTC. Together with reference TRBV7-9 and TRBJ2-7, the CDR3 gives the full variable domain: DTGVSQNPRHKITKRGQNVTFRCDPISEHNRLYWYRQTLGQGPEFLTYFQNEAQLEKSRLLSDRFSAERPKGSFSTLEIQRTEQGDSAMYLCASSFRDRPYEQYFGPGTRLTVT.